This T cell receptor (beta chain) was recovered during a study of T-cell memory formation after mild COVID-19. This clonotype is a singleton in its sample. A single record per CDR3 protein comes from TCRdb applying MiXCR to the 5' RACE reads. The sample lists roughly 300,000 distinct CDR3 sequences, approximately 13% seen once, with around a fifth in the top ten. The sequence was obtained from a man between 18 and 35 years old who had mild COVID-19 (a few samples of this study predate the infection). Cell type and time point are not known. Material for sequencing was PBMCs or a T cell subset sorted from them (not recorded which).

The CDR3 coding sequence is TGTGCCAGCAGCTTAACGGGGGGTAATGAAAAACTGTTTTTT. As protein: CASSLTGGNEKLFF. The chain uses TRBV7-3 and TRBJ1-4, with D maybe TRBD1 (5 bases). The CDR3 consists of 14 residues. In germline, CDR1 is SGHTA, CDR2 FQGTGA. Trimming removed 0 bases at V and 4 bases at J, with 6 bases between. Combining the CDR3 with reference TRBV7-3 and TRBJ1-4 gives the whole variable domain GAGVSQTPSNKVTEKGKYVELRCDPISGHTALYWYRQSLGQGPEFLIYFQGTGAADDSGLPNDRFFAVRPEGSVSTLKIQRTERGDSAVYLCASSLTGGNEKLFFGSGTQLSVL.